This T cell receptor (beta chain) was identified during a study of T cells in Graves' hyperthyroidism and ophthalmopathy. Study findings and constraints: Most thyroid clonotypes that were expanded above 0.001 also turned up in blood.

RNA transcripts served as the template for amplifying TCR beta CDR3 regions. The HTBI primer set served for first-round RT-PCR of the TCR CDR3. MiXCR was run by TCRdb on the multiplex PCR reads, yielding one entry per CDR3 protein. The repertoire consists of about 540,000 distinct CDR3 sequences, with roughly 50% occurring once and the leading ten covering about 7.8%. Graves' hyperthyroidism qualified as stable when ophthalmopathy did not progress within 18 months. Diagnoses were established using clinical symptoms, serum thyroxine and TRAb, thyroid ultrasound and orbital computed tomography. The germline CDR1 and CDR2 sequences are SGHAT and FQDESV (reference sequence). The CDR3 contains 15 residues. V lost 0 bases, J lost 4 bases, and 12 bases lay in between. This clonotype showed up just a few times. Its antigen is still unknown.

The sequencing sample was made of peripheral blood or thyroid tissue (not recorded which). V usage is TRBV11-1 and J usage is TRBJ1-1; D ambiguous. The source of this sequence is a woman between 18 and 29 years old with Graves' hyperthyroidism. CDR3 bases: TGTGCCAGCAGCTTAGCAGCCTCCTGGGGCACTGAAGCTTTCTTT. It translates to CASSLAASWGTEAFF.